One TCR beta chain is described in this entry. Antigen: not known. The PCR contained 60 Vbeta and 13 Jbeta primers. Using immunoSEQ multiplex PCR, the repertoire was profiled, and TCRdb retains in-frame clones only, with some absent. The sample records more than 95,000 clones, 75% to 80% being singletons. This sample was taken from a study of cytomegalovirus exposure and HLA in healthy donors. Study results and limitations: Several of the most significant clusters were apparently associated with common viral pathogens in a later analysis.

The clonotype comes from a woman aged 40 to 50 in good health and CMV-seronegative. Source material: PBMCs.

CDR3 sequence reads: CASSLGDLAGGETQYF. In nucleotides, the CDR3 is TGTGCCAGCAGCTTAGGGGACCTGGCGGGAGGAGAGACCCAGTACTTC. The V and J genes are TRBV11-2 and TRBJ2-5, with 8 nucleotides matching TRBD2. The CDR3 spans 16 residues. Trimming at V came to 1 base and at J to 4 bases, leaving 8 bases not matched to a gene. Germline assignment: CDR1 SGHAT and CDR2 FQNNGV.